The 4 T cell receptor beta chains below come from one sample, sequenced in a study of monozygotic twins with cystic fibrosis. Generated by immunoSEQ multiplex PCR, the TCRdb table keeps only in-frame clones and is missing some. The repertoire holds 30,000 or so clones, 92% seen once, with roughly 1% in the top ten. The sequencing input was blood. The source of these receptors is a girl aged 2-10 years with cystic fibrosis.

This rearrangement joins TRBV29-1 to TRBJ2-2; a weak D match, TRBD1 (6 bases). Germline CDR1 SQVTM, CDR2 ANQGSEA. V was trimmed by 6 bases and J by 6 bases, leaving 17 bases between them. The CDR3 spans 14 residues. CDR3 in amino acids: CSVGARVGSGELFF. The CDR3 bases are TGCAGCGTGGGGGCCCGGGTTGGTTCCGGGGAGCTGTTTTTT.

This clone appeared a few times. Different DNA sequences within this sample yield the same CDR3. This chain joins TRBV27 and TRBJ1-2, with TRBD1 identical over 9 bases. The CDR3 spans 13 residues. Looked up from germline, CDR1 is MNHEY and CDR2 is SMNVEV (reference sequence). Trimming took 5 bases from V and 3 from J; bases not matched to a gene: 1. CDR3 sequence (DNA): TGTGCCAGCAGTAGACAGGGGGACTATGGCTACACCTTC. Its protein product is CASSRQGDYGYTF.

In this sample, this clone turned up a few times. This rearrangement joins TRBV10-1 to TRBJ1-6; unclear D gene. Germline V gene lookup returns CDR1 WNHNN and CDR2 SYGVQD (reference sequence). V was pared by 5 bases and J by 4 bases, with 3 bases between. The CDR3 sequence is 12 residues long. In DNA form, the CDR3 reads TGCGCCAGCAGTTCATATAATTCACCCCTCCACTTT. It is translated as CASSSYNSPLHF.

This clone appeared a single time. CDR3 in DNA: TGTGCCACCAAAGCGGGAGGGCCGGACGAGCAGTACTTC. This codes for CATKAGGPDEQYF. The rearrangement joins TRBV2 to TRBJ2-7; 10 positions match TRBD2. Germline loops: CDR1 SNHLY, CDR2 FYNNEI. V lost 10 bases, J lost 5 bases, and 8 bases stayed unmatched. The CDR3 spans 13 residues.